This T cell receptor (beta chain) derives from a study of cytomegalovirus exposure and HLA in healthy donors. The PCR had 60 Vbeta and 13 Jbeta primers. Per the original methods: Unique TCR beta chains numbered 60 million to 100 million in a later analysis, with roughly 10 million shared. Clones were sequenced by immunoSEQ multiplex PCR, and TCRdb holds only the in-frame ones, with some missing. V and J calls and clone size are as listed in that table; D and trimming were resolved from the DNA. The sample holds roughly 61,000 clones, approximately 80% seen once. CDR1 is SEHNR, CDR2 FQNEAQ, per germline (reference sequence). With 8 bases clipped from V and 0 bases from J, the junction kept 5 bases outside the gene matches. The CDR3 sequence is 15 residues long.

The TCR comes from a male donor in good health and CMV-seronegative. The genes are TRBV7-9 and TRBJ1-4; 8 bases are a match to TRBD1. Sequences were obtained from PBMCs. CDR3 region: CASGGQGTTNEKLFF. The CDR3, as DNA: TGTGCCAGCGGCGGACAGGGAACAACTAATGAAAAACTGTTTTTT.